This TCR beta chain was observed in a study of T cells in Graves' hyperthyroidism and ophthalmopathy. Ten or more counts support this clonotype. RNA transcripts served as the template for amplifying TCR beta CDR3 regions. The HTBI primer set served for first-round RT-PCR of the TCR CDR3. One entry per CDR3 protein results from TCRdb running MiXCR on the multiplex PCR reads. This sample has over 150,000 distinct CDR3 sequences; roughly a sixth occur once, and the top ten carry approximately 56%. The CDR3 sequence is 14 residues long. Germline V gene sequence: CDR1 SEHNR, CDR2 FQNEAQ (reference sequence). Trimming pared 1 base from V and 3 bases from J, leaving 8 bases between.

The source material was blood. This clonotype was obtained from a woman between 50 and 59 years old with Graves' hyperthyroidism. The V and J genes are TRBV7-9 and TRBJ2-3; no firm D call. The CDR3 nucleotides are TGTGCCAGCAGCTTAGTTTCCGTAACAGATACGCAGTATTTT. This sequence encodes CASSLVSVTDTQYF.